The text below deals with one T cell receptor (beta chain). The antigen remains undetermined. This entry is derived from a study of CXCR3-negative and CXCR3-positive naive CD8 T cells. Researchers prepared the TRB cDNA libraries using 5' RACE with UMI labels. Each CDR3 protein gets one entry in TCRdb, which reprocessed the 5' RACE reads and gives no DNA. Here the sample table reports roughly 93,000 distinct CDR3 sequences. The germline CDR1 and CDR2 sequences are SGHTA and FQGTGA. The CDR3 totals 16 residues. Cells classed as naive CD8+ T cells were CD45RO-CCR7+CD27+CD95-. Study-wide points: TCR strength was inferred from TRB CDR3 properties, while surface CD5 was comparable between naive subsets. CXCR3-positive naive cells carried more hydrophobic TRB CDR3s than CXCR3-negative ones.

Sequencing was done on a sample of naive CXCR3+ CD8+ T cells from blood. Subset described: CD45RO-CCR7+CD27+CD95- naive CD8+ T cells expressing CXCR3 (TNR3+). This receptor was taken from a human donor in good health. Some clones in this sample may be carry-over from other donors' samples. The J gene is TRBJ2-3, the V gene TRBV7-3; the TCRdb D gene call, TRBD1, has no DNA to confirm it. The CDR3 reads CASSTPGGGGTDTQYF.